The 26 T cell receptor beta chains below were found in one sample sequenced in a study of CD8 T cells in ankylosing spondylitis. TCRdb itself ran the 5' RACE reads through MiXCR, one entry per CDR3 protein. The data contain roughly 25,000 distinct CDR3 sequences, about a sixth of them singletons. Sequenced: blood. The receptors originated from a male donor with ankylosing spondylitis or in good health (not recorded which).

This clonotype was seen many times. The CDR3 reads CASSERVRTATNEKLFF. The CDR3 DNA sequence: TGTGCCAGCAGTGAAAGGGTCAGGACAGCAACTAATGAAAAACTGTTTTTT. The chain couples TRBV2 to TRBJ1-4, with D perhaps TRBD1 (6 bases). CDR1 and CDR2 (germline): SNHLY, FYNNEI. Trimming took off 2 bases at V and 0 bases at J, with 13 bases between the two ends. CDR3 length: 17 amino acids. Together with reference TRBV2 and TRBJ1-4, the CDR3 gives the full variable domain: EPEVTQTPSHQVTQMGQEVILRCVPISNHLYFYWYRQILGQKVEFLVSFYNNEISEKSEIFDDQFSVERPDGSNFTLKIRSTKLEDSAMYFCASSERVRTATNEKLFFGSGTQLSVL.

V and J are TRBV6-6 and TRBJ1-5, with 7 bases that match TRBD1. Germline V gene sequence: CDR1 MNHNY, CDR2 SVGAGI (reference sequence). With 0 bases clipped from V and 7 bases from J, the junction kept 9 bases outside the gene matches. This CDR3 region has 16 residues. The CDR3 sequence: CASSYSATGLGQPQHF. DNA for the CDR3: TGTGCCAGCAGTTACTCCGCGACAGGGCTCGGGCAGCCCCAGCATTTT.

This clonotype came up a few times. This sequence joins TRBV5-1 and TRBJ1-1, with 10 bases that match TRBD1. Trimming removed 4 bases from V and 1 base from J; junction bases left unmatched: 10. Per germline, CDR1 SGHRS and CDR2 YFSETQ. The CDR3 sequence is 17 residues long. The CDR3 reads CASSPPRTGGTNTEAFF. CDR3 sequence (DNA): TGCGCCAGCAGCCCCCCCCGGACAGGGGGGACGAACACTGAAGCTTTCTTT.

The chain joins TRBV4-1 to TRBJ2-1, with a weak D call TRBD1 (5 bases). The CDR3 spans 15 residues. V was shortened by 4 bases and J by 9 bases, with 19 bases between the two germline ends. The V gene's germline CDR1 is MGHRA and CDR2 YSYEKL. CDR3 nucleotides: TGCGCCAGCAGCCTCGATCCCCAGTCAAGGGGTGAGCAGTTCTTC. This codes for CASSLDPQSRGEQFF.

The rearrangement uses TRBV30 and TRBJ2-5; no clear D. CDR1 is GTSNPN, CDR2 SVGIG, per germline (reference sequence). Trimming removed 0 bases from V and 4 bases from J, with 9 bases in between. The CDR3 spans 13 residues. CDR3 sequence reads: CAWSVVVGETQYF. CDR3 DNA sequence: TGTGCCTGGAGTGTAGTGGTTGGAGAGACCCAGTACTTC.

In this sample, this clonotype turned up a few times. The rearrangement joins TRBV29-1 to TRBJ2-7, with D possibly TRBD1 on 6 matching bases. CDR3 size: 14 residues. Trimming shortened V by 1 base and J by 4 bases, and 14 bases separated the two germline ends. CDR1 and CDR2 from the germline V gene are SQVTM and ANQGSEA. The CDR3 loop is CSVEGAGAEYEQYF. The DNA of the CDR3 is TGCAGCGTTGAAGGGGCAGGGGCGGAGTACGAGCAGTACTTC.

This clonotype was seen only a few times. This chain joins TRBV10-3 and TRBJ2-2; D gene unclear. The CDR3 contains 13 residues. Deletions cut 10 bases from V and 3 bases from J, with 12 bases between. Germline V gives CDR1 ENHRY, CDR2 SYGVKD. CDR3 coding DNA: TGTGCCAGCAGCCTGGCGGACACCGGGGAGCTGTTTTTT. Amino acids: CASSLADTGELFF.

The table lists this clonotype with many counts. The rearrangement links TRBV6-4 to TRBJ2-1; a possible D gene is TRBD2 (5 bases). From germline, CDR1 is MRHNA and CDR2 SNTAGT. This CDR3 is 16 amino acids long. The V gene lost 1 base and the J gene lost 1 base, with 11 bases spanning the gap. CDR3 residues: CASSDYWAGSYNEQFF. For the CDR3, the DNA is TGTGCCAGCAGTGACTATTGGGCGGGTTCCTACAATGAGCAGTTCTTC.

The V and J genes are TRBV7-3 and TRBJ2-1; D may be TRBD1 or TRBD2 (5 bases each). V lost 5 bases, J lost 3 bases, and 11 bases lay in between. This CDR3 has 14 residues. Germline V gene data show CDR1 as SGHTA and CDR2 as FQGTGA. DNA of the CDR3: TGTGCCAGCAGCCTATCTGGGGGCTACAATGAGCAGTTCTTC. Protein product: CASSLSGGYNEQFF.

This clonotype was found many times. J is TRBJ2-7 and V is TRBV5-1; 11 bases fit TRBD1. V shed 4 bases and J 2 bases; nucleotides not matched to a gene: 5. The germline V gene has CDR1 SGHRS and CDR2 YFSETQ. CDR3 length equals 15 residues. CDR3 region: CASSGTGGPAYEQYF. The CDR3 DNA reads TGCGCCAGCAGCGGGACAGGGGGGCCCGCCTACGAGCAGTACTTC. The complete variable domain, with remaining parts taken from reference TRBV5-1 and TRBJ2-7, reads KAGVTQTPRYLIKTRGQQVTLSCSPISGHRSVSWYQQTPGQGLQFLFEYFSETQRNKGNFPGRFSGRQFSNSRSEMNVSTLELGDSALYLCASSGTGGPAYEQYFGPGTRLTVT.

This clonotype was recorded at least ten times. The genes are TRBV20-1 and TRBJ2-3; the D gene is possibly TRBD2 (5 bases). Looked up from germline, CDR1 is DFQATT and CDR2 is SNEGSKA (reference sequence). Trimming shortened V by 5 bases and J by 5 bases, and 8 bases separated the two germline ends. This CDR3 has 11 residues. In DNA form, the CDR3 reads TGCAGTGCTCTACTAGGAGATACGCAGTATTTT. The encoded protein is CSALLGDTQYF.

The CDR3 protein is CASSPGHNTGELFF. The DNA for the CDR3 is TGTGCCAGCAGCCCCGGACACAACACCGGGGAGCTGTTTTTT. This chain links TRBV7-9 with TRBJ2-2, with D possibly TRBD1 on 5 matching bases. Germline V CDR1 and CDR2: SEHNR, FQNEAQ (reference sequence). Trimming cost V 5 bases and J 2 bases, with 9 bases left between them. This CDR3 has 14 amino acids.

This clonotype was recorded a few times. This sequence joins TRBV28 and TRBJ2-4; perhaps D is TRBD1 or TRBD2 (5 bases each). The CDR3 loop spans 16 amino acids. V lost 4 bases, J lost 6 bases, and 19 bases lay in between. CDR1 is MDHEN, CDR2 SYDVKM, per germline. CDR3 residues: CASSSPGQFGTNIQYF. The CDR3 region has the DNA TGTGCCAGCAGTTCCCCCGGGCAGTTCGGGACAAACATTCAGTACTTC.

This clonotype turned up a few times. The chain couples TRBV15 to TRBJ2-7; D gene ambiguous. Trimming took off 3 bases at V and 6 bases at J, with 15 bases between the two ends. There are 14 residues in the CDR3. Germline V gene data show CDR1 as LNHNV and CDR2 as YYDKDF (reference sequence). CDR3 sequence (DNA): TGTGCCACCAGCAGGCCCAGATCGCTAGGCGAGCAGTACTTC. This codes for CATSRPRSLGEQYF.

In this sample, this clonotype turned up a few times. This sequence joins TRBV12-3 or TRBV12-4 and TRBJ2-2, with a weak D call TRBD1 (6 bases). The CDR3 spans 15 residues. The germline V and J ends were trimmed by 6 bases and 3 bases, with 14 bases remaining between them. The CDR3 DNA reads TGTGCCAGCAGCCATCAGGGGCCTTACACCGGGGAGCTGTTTTTT. Translating it yields CASSHQGPYTGELFF.

The sample holds a few counts of this clonotype. This chain connects TRBV29-1 to TRBJ1-1; TRBD1 agrees at 7 bases. Germline assignment: CDR1 SQVTM and CDR2 ANQGSEA. The CDR3 spans 13 residues. V lost 7 bases and J lost 2; bases outside the gene matches: 7. This CDR3 is CSAEGQLNTEAFF. As DNA, the CDR3 is TGCAGCGCCGAGGGACAGCTCAACACTGAAGCTTTCTTT.

This clonotype was recorded a few times. The chain combines TRBV29-1 with TRBJ2-1, with TRBD2 as a possible D gene (7 bases). Trimming shortened V by 4 bases and J by 9 bases, and 10 bases separated the two germline ends. The CDR3 has 11 amino acids. Germline V gene lookup returns CDR1 SQVTM and CDR2 ANQGSEA. The CDR3 is CSVGAGAEQFF. CDR3 coding DNA: TGCAGCGTTGGGGCGGGGGCTGAGCAGTTCTTC.

This chain joins TRBV14 and TRBJ2-4, with a weak D call TRBD1 (6 bases). Trimming stripped 3 bases from V and 7 bases from J, with 10 bases between. Germline-derived CDR1 and CDR2 are SGHDN and FVKESK. The CDR3 sequence is 13 residues long. The CDR3 reads CASSQDSINIQYF. CDR3 nucleotides: TGTGCCAGCAGCCAGGACAGCATCAACATTCAGTACTTC.

This clonotype was detected many times. The chain links TRBV7-2 to TRBJ2-5, with TRBD1 as a possible D gene (5 bases). Germline V lookup: CDR1 SGHTA, CDR2 FQGNSA. There are 16 residues in the CDR3. Trimming left V 0 bases short and J 5 bases short, with 16 bases between. The CDR3 spells CASSLAVVQGWETQYF. DNA for the CDR3: TGTGCCAGCAGCTTAGCGGTAGTGCAGGGCTGGGAGACCCAGTACTTC.

There are many counts of this clonotype. The chain carries TRBV7-2 and TRBJ2-5, with 9 positions matching TRBD1. The CDR3 length is 15 residues. Losses at the gene ends were 5 bases for V and 5 bases for J; bases not matched to a gene: 9. Germline assignment: CDR1 SGHTA and CDR2 FQGNSA. The CDR3 nucleotides are TGTGCCAGCAGCACTACAGGGGGCTTAAGTGAGACCCAGTACTTC. Its translation is CASSTTGGLSETQYF.

The chain recombines TRBV29-1 with TRBJ1-1; D remains unclear. The CDR3 length is 14 residues. The V end was cut by 0 bases, the J end by 1 base, with 9 bases between. Germline V gene data show CDR1 as SQVTM and CDR2 as ANQGSEA. The DNA of the CDR3 is TGCAGCGTTGAAGATTTCCAGAGGAACACTGAAGCTTTCTTT. Its protein is CSVEDFQRNTEAFF.

The chain is built from TRBV7-2 and TRBJ1-1, with D hard to call. The CDR3 has 14 residues. Looked up from germline, CDR1 is SGHTA and CDR2 is FQGNSA. V shed 3 bases and J shed 0 bases, with 8 bases lying between them. CDR3 sequence (DNA): TGTGCCAGCAGCTTTTCAACGGTGAACACTGAAGCTTTCTTT. Translation: CASSFSTVNTEAFF.

The rearrangement links TRBV6-2 or TRBV6-3 to TRBJ2-1, with 9 positions matching TRBD2. CDR1 is MNHEY and CDR2 is SVGEGT in the germline V gene. Trimming at V came to 0 bases and at J to 3 bases, leaving 6 bases not matched to a gene. The CDR3 runs 17 residues. The CDR3 bases are TGTGCCAGCAGTTACTCAGTGCGGGAGGGGGACTACAATGAGCAGTTCTTC. Translated, it gives CASSYSVREGDYNEQFF.

This chain links TRBV12-3 or TRBV12-4 with TRBJ2-1, with D tentatively TRBD1 or TRBD2 (5 bases each). V lost 5 bases and J lost 10, with 18 bases in between. CDR3 size: 14 residues. This CDR3 is CASSPGTSGFEQFF. The CDR3 bases are TGTGCCAGCAGTCCCGGGACCTCAGGTTTCGAGCAGTTCTTC.

This clonotype occurred a few times. The genes are TRBV12-3 or TRBV12-4 and TRBJ2-4; 8 positions match TRBD2. The length of the CDR3 is 18 residues. J was trimmed by 0 bases and V by 4 bases; bases with no gene match: 11. The CDR3: CASSWGLEGALAKNIQYF. As DNA, the CDR3 is TGTGCCAGCAGTTGGGGACTAGAAGGGGCACTAGCCAAAAACATTCAGTACTTC.

This clonotype showed up just a few times. The J gene is TRBJ2-2, the V gene TRBV7-2; TRBD2 might be the D (7 bases). This CDR3 region has 15 residues. The V end lost 0 bases, the J end lost 3 bases, and 8 bases lay between the germline ends. CDR1 and CDR2 from the germline V gene are SGHTA and FQGNSA. CDR3 bases: TGTGCCAGCAGCTTAGCGGGGGGGCACACCGGGGAGCTGTTTTTT. Translation: CASSLAGGHTGELFF.